The T cell receptor beta chain under discussion was sequenced for a study of CD8 T cells in ankylosing spondylitis (dated by TCRdb to the late 2010s). As for the study more broadly: The study set out to find disease-linked TCR variants by profiling T cell receptor beta repertoires in ankylosing spondylitis patients and healthy donors. The whole study cohort included roughly 110 healthy donors and 20 to 25 ankylosing spondylitis patients. Peripheral blood was sampled, and synovial fluid was also collected from ankylosing spondylitis patients. Paper-wide results and their limitations: In peripheral blood, the disease-linked clones were found at relatively low frequencies and had a CD8+ phenotype. Blood from ankylosing spondylitis patients appeared to be characterized by a TCR beta motif composed of eight or nine highly homologous amino acid variants. Significant enrichment of the disease-linked clones was reported in matched synovial fluid samples from ankylosing spondylitis patients. Some of the motif variants had been reported before in the synovial fluid and blood of reactive arthritis patients, a finding that suggests common disease-initiation mechanisms.

The germline V gene specifies MGHRA as CDR1 and YSYEKL as CDR2. The germline V end is reduced by 5 bases and the J end by 2 bases; junction bases left unmatched: 9. From its cysteine to its phenylalanine, the CDR3 spans 16 amino acids. Left in the record is the CDR3 DNA by itself, 48 bases read in frame from the first base. For sequencing, an Illumina HiSeq 2500 was employed. Quantitative 5'-RACE with molecular barcodes was the method used to prepare the TCR beta libraries. The original methods were these. A new computational method, built on a probabilistic model of VDJ rearrangement, was used to identify disease-linked TCR variants. The public reads were reanalyzed by TCRdb: fastp trimming at Q25, MiXCR alignment, in-frame beta chains only. Under each unique CDR3 protein, matching rows form one entry showing the most common genes and DNA. The V and J calls, along with clone size, are taken from TCRdb and not from the paper's own processing. This sample comprises 250,000 or so distinct CDR3 sequences, about a sixth of them detected only once. Jointly, the top ten make up under 40% of the sample.

This clonotype was detected a few times. The antigen this receptor binds is unknown. No quality values exist for individual bases; no much larger clone is one base distant. Sequenced sample: blood, either unsorted or a sorted T cell fraction (not recorded which). The clonotype was recovered from a male donor with ankylosing spondylitis or in good health (not recorded which). The V and J genes are TRBV4-1 and TRBJ2-5, with 9 junctional bases fitting TRBD1. The CDR3 reads as follows: CASSTRQGERQETQYF. The DNA sequence reads TGCGCCAGCAGCACACGACAGGGGGAAAGGCAAGAGACCCAGTACTTC.